A selection of T cell receptor beta chains follows, all from one sample in a study of control samples from healthy donors and cancer patients. The assay was immunoSEQ multiplex PCR, and TCRdb's table has in-frame clones only and misses some. Here the sample spans about 220,000 clones, roughly 94% being singletons. Sequencing used blood. The receptors here all came from a man aged 45-60 years in good health. CDR3s include the opening cysteine and the closing phenylalanine or tryptophan. Each record gives: clone size, D gene, J gene, V gene, CDR3 protein, CDR3 DNA. The D gene is left open where the match is weak. Clone sizes are given selectively: once, few, many, or a class where the clone is expanded.

size: -
D: -
J: TRBJ2-7
V: TRBV6-6
CDR3: CASRPDRTIYEQYF
DNA: TGTGCCAGCAGACCCGACAGGACGATCTACGAGCAGTACTTC

size: -
D: -
J: TRBJ2-3
V: TRBV5-1
CDR3: CASSIQGREADTQYF
DNA: TGCGCCAGCAGCATACAGGGGAGGGAGGCAGATACGCAGTATTTT

size: -
D: TRBD1
J: TRBJ1-1
V: TRBV18
CDR3: CASSPSGTGGVGTEAFF
DNA: TGTGCCAGCTCACCCTCCGGGACAGGGGGCGTCGGCACTGAAGCTTTCTTT

size: -
D: -
J: TRBJ2-3
V: TRBV7-6
CDR3: CASSFSRALGTDTQYF
DNA: TGTGCCAGCAGCTTTTCGAGGGCTCTCGGCACAGATACGCAGTATTTT

size: -
D: TRBD1
J: TRBJ1-1
V: TRBV6-1
CDR3: CASSDMGQRNTEAFF
DNA: TGTGCCAGCAGTGACATGGGACAGAGGAACACTGAAGCTTTCTTT

size: -
D: -
J: TRBJ1-1
V: TRBV10-3
CDR3: CAIGGGLVRNTEAFF
DNA: TGTGCCATCGGGGGGGGCTTGGTGAGGAACACTGAAGCTTTCTTT

size: -
D: -
J: TRBJ2-3
V: TRBV27
CDR3: CASSAPSSGNTQYF
DNA: TGTGCCAGCAGTGCGCCTAGTTCGGGAAATACGCAGTATTTT

size: -
D: TRBD2
J: TRBJ2-3
V: TRBV5-4
CDR3: CASSEGLAGANTDTQYF
DNA: TGTGCCAGCAGCGAGGGACTAGCGGGGGCCAACACAGATACGCAGTATTTT

size: few
D: -
J: TRBJ2-7
V: TRBV5-1
CDR3: CASSLAGTNAYEQYF
DNA: TGCGCCAGCAGCTTGGCCGGGACGAACGCCTACGAGCAGTACTTC

size: -
D: -
J: TRBJ1-1
V: TRBV30
CDR3: CAWSPGTKNTEAFF
DNA: TGTGCCTGGAGCCCAGGGACAAAGAACACTGAAGCTTTCTTT

size: -
D: -
J: TRBJ1-5
V: TRBV18
CDR3: CASSPGGSDGPQHF
DNA: TGTGCCAGCTCACCCGGCGGCAGCGACGGGCCCCAGCATTTT

size: -
D: -
J: TRBJ1-2
V: TRBV11-2
CDR3: CASSLDLGLGYTF
DNA: TGTGCCAGCAGCTTAGATTTGGGCCTTGGCTACACCTTC

size: once
D: -
J: TRBJ1-5
V: TRBV2
CDR3: CASSAHSNQPQHF
DNA: TGTGCCAGCAGTGCGCACTCCAATCAGCCCCAGCATTTT

size: -
D: -
J: TRBJ1-2
V: TRBV2
CDR3: CASSAYGGYTF
DNA: TGTGCCAGCAGCGCGTACGGTGGCTACACCTTC

size: -
D: TRBD1
J: TRBJ1-1
V: TRBV6-6
CDR3: CASSQGQGGNTEAFF
DNA: TGTGCCAGCAGTCAAGGACAGGGCGGGAACACTGAAGCTTTCTTT

size: once
D: -
J: TRBJ1-5
V: TRBV5-1
CDR3: CASSSSGAAPEPQHF
DNA: TGCGCCAGCAGCTCGAGTGGAGCCGCCCCAGAGCCCCAGCATTTT

size: -
D: TRBD2
J: TRBJ2-2
V: TRBV5-1
CDR3: CASSLEAGVVTGELFF
DNA: TGCGCCAGCAGCTTGGAAGCGGGGGTCGTCACCGGGGAGCTGTTTTTT

size: few
D: -
J: TRBJ1-2
V: TRBV6-5
CDR3: CASGGMNYGYTF
DNA: TGTGCCAGCGGGGGAATGAACTATGGCTACACCTTC

size: -
D: -
J: TRBJ1-1
V: TRBV7-2
CDR3: CASSLYTEAFF
DNA: TGTGCCAGCAGCCTTTACACTGAAGCTTTCTTT

size: -
D: -
J: TRBJ1-2
V: TRBV5-1
CDR3: CASSLVGGTNYGYTF
DNA: TGCGCCAGCAGCTTGGTTGGTGGGACTAACTATGGCTACACCTTC

size: -
D: -
J: TRBJ1-2
V: TRBV5-4
CDR3: CASSRGSAGYYGYTF
DNA: TGTGCCAGCAGTCGGGGCTCGGCAGGGTACTATGGCTACACCTTC

size: -
D: -
J: TRBJ1-5
V: TRBV2
CDR3: CASSIGSLNQPQHF
DNA: TGTGCCAGCAGTATCGGCAGTTTGAATCAGCCCCAGCATTTT

size: -
D: TRBD1
J: TRBJ1-4
V: TRBV4-2
CDR3: CASSAPGQGNEKLFF
DNA: TGTGCCAGCAGCGCACCGGGACAGGGGAACGAAAAACTGTTTTTT

size: once
D: TRBD2
J: TRBJ2-6
V: TRBV5-1
CDR3: CASSIRSGGGCSGANVLTF
DNA: TGCGCCAGCAGCATTCGTAGCGGCGGGGGGTGCTCTGGGGCCAACGTCCTGACTTTC

size: few
D: TRBD1
J: TRBJ1-6
V: TRBV7-2
CDR3: CASSSRTGTNSPLHF
DNA: TGTGCCAGCAGCTCGAGGACAGGGACTAATTCACCCCTCCACTTT

size: -
D: TRBD1
J: TRBJ1-1
V: TRBV7-9
CDR3: CASSSGQGRGNTEAFF
DNA: TGTGCCAGCAGTTCTGGACAGGGGAGAGGGAACACTGAAGCTTTCTTT

size: -
D: -
J: TRBJ1-5
V: TRBV4-2
CDR3: CASSQDPGAGNSNQPQHF
DNA: TGTGCCAGCAGCCAAGATCCGGGGGCGGGCAACAGCAATCAGCCCCAGCATTTT

size: -
D: -
J: TRBJ1-5
V: TRBV5-1
CDR3: CASSLGGIGSRQPQHF
DNA: TGCGCCAGCAGCTTGGGAGGGATAGGCTCTCGTCAGCCCCAGCATTTT

size: -
D: -
J: TRBJ2-5
V: TRBV19
CDR3: CASKPQYWGQETQYF
DNA: TGTGCCAGTAAACCCCAGTACTGGGGACAAGAGACCCAGTACTTC

size: -
D: -
J: TRBJ1-2
V: TRBV15
CDR3: CATSRDNRQAF
DNA: TGTGCCACCAGCAGAGATAATAGGCAGGCCTTC

size: -
D: TRBD2
J: TRBJ2-3
V: TRBV5-8
CDR3: CASSSGLAGEWFTDTQYF
DNA: TGTGCCAGCAGCTCCGGACTAGCGGGGGAGTGGTTTACAGATACGCAGTATTTT

size: -
D: TRBD2
J: TRBJ2-1
V: TRBV10-1
CDR3: CASSPGTRGTNEQFF
DNA: TGCGCCAGCAGTCCCGGGACTAGGGGTACTAATGAGCAGTTCTTC

size: -
D: TRBD1
J: TRBJ1-1
V: TRBV25-1
CDR3: CASSAYGTGPKSTEAFF
DNA: TGTGCCAGCAGTGCCTACGGGACAGGACCGAAAAGCACTGAAGCTTTCTTT

size: -
D: TRBD1
J: TRBJ1-5
V: TRBV11-2
CDR3: CASSLVAGGNGQPQHF
DNA: TGTGCCAGCAGCTTAGTCGCAGGGGGAAACGGACAGCCCCAGCATTTT

size: -
D: -
J: TRBJ1-1
V: TRBV6-2/TRBV6-3
CDR3: CASSLGGWGTEAFF
DNA: TGTGCCAGCAGTTTGGGGGGCTGGGGCACTGAAGCTTTCTTT

size: -
D: -
J: TRBJ2-2
V: TRBV6-6
CDR3: CASSSTLGSGELFF
DNA: TGTGCCAGCAGTTCAACACTGGGGTCCGGGGAGCTGTTTTTT

size: -
D: -
J: TRBJ2-4
V: TRBV5-6
CDR3: CASSRAAGIVPNAKNIQYF
DNA: TGTGCCAGCAGCCGGGCGGCGGGGATTGTCCCTAACGCCAAAAACATTCAGTACTTC

size: -
D: -
J: TRBJ2-2
V: TRBV18
CDR3: CASFRDNTGELFF
DNA: TGTGCCAGCTTCAGAGATAACACCGGGGAGCTGTTTTTT

size: -
D: -
J: TRBJ1-2
V: TRBV18
CDR3: CASSPGAGESYGYTF
DNA: TGTGCCAGCTCACCAGGGGCAGGGGAGAGCTATGGCTACACCTTC

size: -
D: -
J: TRBJ1-6
V: TRBV4-2
CDR3: CASRTSAVINSPLHF
DNA: TGTGCCAGCAGGACGTCGGCCGTGATTAATTCACCCCTCCACTTT

size: -
D: -
J: TRBJ2-7
V: TRBV30
CDR3: CAWSWGGEQYF
DNA: TGTGCCTGGTCGTGGGGTGGCGAGCAGTACTTC

size: -
D: -
J: TRBJ1-2
V: TRBV20-1
CDR3: CSASDWTALNYGYTF
DNA: TGCAGTGCTAGTGATTGGACCGCCCTTAACTATGGCTACACCTTC

size: -
D: -
J: TRBJ2-2
V: TRBV7-8
CDR3: CASSQGGGEPNTGELFF
DNA: TGTGCCAGCAGCCAGGGGGGAGGGGAACCGAACACCGGGGAGCTGTTTTTT

size: -
D: TRBD2
J: TRBJ2-1
V: TRBV7-2
CDR3: CASSLGWRGVNEQFF
DNA: TGTGCCAGCAGCTTAGGGTGGCGGGGGGTCAATGAGCAGTTCTTC

size: -
D: -
J: TRBJ2-2
V: TRBV4-1
CDR3: CASSSTGLVTGELFF
DNA: TGCGCCAGCAGCTCCACAGGGTTGGTGACCGGGGAGCTGTTTTTT

size: -
D: -
J: TRBJ1-6
V: TRBV11-2
CDR3: CASSRQPHNSPLHF
DNA: TGTGCCAGCAGCCGACAGCCCCATAATTCACCCCTCCACTTT

size: -
D: -
J: TRBJ2-3
V: TRBV9
CDR3: CASSALAYNTDTQYF
DNA: TGTGCCAGCAGCGCCCTAGCGTACAACACAGATACGCAGTATTTT

size: once
D: -
J: TRBJ1-5
V: TRBV10-3
CDR3: CAISAEASQVSPQHF
DNA: TGTGCCATCAGTGCGGAGGCCAGCCAAGTATCGCCCCAGCATTTT

size: -
D: TRBD2
J: TRBJ2-1
V: TRBV5-5
CDR3: CASSLVSGGVYEQFF
DNA: TGTGCCAGCAGCTTGGTTAGCGGGGGGGTATATGAGCAGTTCTTC

size: -
D: -
J: TRBJ2-1
V: TRBV11-2
CDR3: CASSLIRGQSYNEQFF
DNA: TGTGCCAGCAGCCTAATAAGGGGCCAGTCCTACAATGAGCAGTTCTTC

size: -
D: TRBD1
J: TRBJ2-7
V: TRBV5-4
CDR3: CASSSPGTGNPYEQYF
DNA: TGTGCCAGCAGCTCACCCGGGACAGGGAACCCCTACGAGCAGTACTTC

size: -
D: -
J: TRBJ1-1
V: TRBV28
CDR3: CASSQFSTEAFF
DNA: TGTGCCAGCAGTCAATTTTCGACTGAAGCTTTCTTT

size: few
D: -
J: TRBJ1-5
V: TRBV19
CDR3: CASSDSSNQPQHF
DNA: TGTGCCAGTAGTGACAGCTCCAATCAGCCCCAGCATTTT

size: -
D: -
J: TRBJ2-4
V: TRBV3-1/TRBV3-2
CDR3: CASTHGLANIQYF
DNA: TGTGCCAGCACCCATGGGCTAGCGAACATTCAGTACTTC